Listed below are T cell receptor beta chains from one sample, sequenced in a study of T cell changes during pregnancy in multiple sclerosis. The assay was immunoSEQ multiplex PCR, and TCRdb's table has in-frame clones only and misses some. The repertoire holds 36,000 or so clones, with approximately 91% as singletons. This specimen consisted of CD8+ T cells from peripheral blood mononuclear cells, obtained in the third trimester of pregnancy. The receptors shown here come from a female donor with multiple sclerosis, enrolled in a pregnancy study. The CDR3 runs from the conserved cysteine through the conserved F or W. The D gene is left open where the match is weak. Size values are once, few and many counts, or a class for expanded clones, and some rows have none.

size,D,V,J,CDR3,DNA
.,.,TRBV6-1,TRBJ2-1,CASSAVPGTGSSGATNEQFF,TGTGCCAGCAGTGCCGTCCCCGGGACAGGGAGTAGCGGGGCCACCAATGAGCAGTTCTTC
.,.,TRBV4-3,TRBJ2-7,CASSQPLDWGYYEQYF,TGCGCCAGCAGCCAACCGCTGGATTGGGGCTACTACGAGCAGTACTTC
.,TRBD1,TRBV19,TRBJ1-2,CASRYAGTAYGYTF,TGTGCCAGTAGATACGCCGGGACAGCTTATGGCTACACCTTC
.,.,TRBV9,TRBJ2-1,CASSERTESSYNEQFF,TGTGCCAGCAGCGAAAGGACAGAGAGCTCCTACAATGAGCAGTTCTTC
.,.,TRBV5-6,TRBJ2-7,CASSLWRGRGEQYF,TGTGCCAGCAGCTTGTGGAGGGGGCGAGGCGAGCAGTACTTC
.,TRBD2,TRBV5-5,TRBJ2-3,CASSWPAGLGVVDTQYF,TGTGCCAGCAGCTGGCCCGCGGGACTAGGAGTGGTCGATACGCAGTATTTT
.,.,TRBV5-5,TRBJ1-4,CASSLGAVNEKLFF,TGTGCCAGCAGCTTGGGGGCAGTTAACGAAAAACTGTTTTTT
.,.,TRBV29-1,TRBJ1-1,CSVAGGLNTEAFF,TGCAGCGTGGCCGGCGGGTTGAACACTGAAGCTTTCTTT
.,TRBD1,TRBV13,TRBJ2-2,CASSLGGQGVTGELFF,TGTGCCAGCAGCTTAGGCGGGCAGGGGGTCACCGGGGAGCTGTTTTTT
.,TRBD2,TRBV14,TRBJ2-5,CASSPGLAGESRETQYF,TGTGCCAGCAGCCCGGGACTAGCGGGAGAGTCTCGAGAGACCCAGTACTTC
.,.,TRBV6-5,TRBJ1-2,CASSYSFEGDVGTF,TGTGCCAGCAGTTACTCGTTTGAGGGGGACGTTGGCACCTTC
few,.,TRBV30,TRBJ1-5,CAWSHDSSNQPQHF,TGTGCCTGGAGCCACGACAGCTCCAATCAGCCCCAGCATTTT
.,TRBD1,TRBV6-5,TRBJ1-2,CASSYSWTGAGYTF,TGTGCCAGCAGTTACTCTTGGACAGGGGCTGGCTACACCTTC
.,TRBD2,TRBV7-6,TRBJ2-1,CASSPGGFAQFF,TGTGCCAGCAGCCCGGGGGGGTTTGCGCAGTTCTTC
.,TRBD1,TRBV29-1,TRBJ2-1,CSARQGARNEQFF,TGCAGCGCCCGACAGGGGGCGCGCAATGAGCAGTTCTTC
.,TRBD1,TRBV19,TRBJ1-3,CASYRGSSGNTIYF,TGTGCCAGTTACAGGGGCAGCTCTGGAAACACCATATATTTT
.,TRBD1,TRBV10-3,TRBJ2-3,CAINQGAQFADTQYF,TGTGCCATCAACCAGGGGGCTCAATTCGCAGATACGCAGTATTTT
.,.,TRBV4-1,TRBJ2-2,CASSQEPATGELFF,TGCGCCAGCAGCCAAGAACCAGCGACCGGGGAGCTGTTTTTT
few,.,TRBV29-1,TRBJ1-1,CSVNRGITEAFF,TGCAGCGTTAATAGAGGAATAACTGAAGCTTTCTTT
.,.,TRBV5-8,TRBJ1-1,CASSFPDSSEAFF,TGTGCCAGCAGCTTCCCAGACAGCTCAGAAGCTTTCTTT
.,TRBD1,TRBV7-9,TRBJ2-7,CASSLGQGARNEQYF,TGTGCCAGCAGCTTGGGACAGGGGGCGCGGAACGAGCAGTACTTC
once,TRBD1,TRBV7-6,TRBJ2-7,CASSLEQGSSYEQYF,TGTGCCAGCAGCTTAGAACAGGGGAGCTCCTACGAGCAGTACTTC
.,.,TRBV4-1,TRBJ2-3,CASSQIGGPADTQYF,TGCGCCAGCAGCCAAATCGGGGGGCCGGCAGATACGCAGTATTTT
.,TRBD1,TRBV5-1,TRBJ1-4,CASSDTGTGGEKLFF,TGCGCCAGCAGCGACACCGGGACAGGGGGTGAAAAACTGTTTTTT
.,TRBD1,TRBV29-1,TRBJ1-1,CSVGTGEDTEAFF,TGCAGCGTAGGAACAGGGGAGGACACTGAAGCTTTCTTT
few,.,TRBV7-9,TRBJ1-2,CASSLPGDYGYTF,TGTGCCAGCAGCTTACCGGGAGACTATGGCTACACCTTC
.,.,TRBV7-2,TRBJ2-1,CASSLDGENEQFF,TGTGCCAGCAGCTTAGATGGAGAGAATGAGCAGTTCTTC
.,TRBD2,TRBV14,TRBJ2-3,CASSHRTSGVQGTQYF,TGTGCCAGCAGCCATCGGACTAGCGGAGTCCAGGGTACGCAGTATTTT
once,.,TRBV15,TRBJ1-5,CATSRVRQTGQPQHF,TGTGCCACCAGCAGAGTTAGGCAGACTGGGCAGCCCCAGCATTTT
.,TRBD1,TRBV7-9,TRBJ1-2,CASSPITDRDVGYTF,TGTGCCAGCAGCCCCATTACCGACAGGGACGTTGGCTACACCTTC
.,.,TRBV11-2,TRBJ1-1,CASSPEFFMNTEAFF,TGTGCCAGCAGCCCCGAGTTTTTCATGAACACTGAAGCTTTCTTT
.,.,TRBV14,TRBJ2-1,CASSHNMGQQFF,TGTGCCAGCAGCCACAACATGGGGCAGCAGTTCTTC
few,.,TRBV5-1,TRBJ2-2,CASSFNVGELFF,TGCGCCAGCAGCTTTAATGTCGGGGAGCTGTTTTTT
.,.,TRBV2,TRBJ2-2,CASSEQTGELFF,TGTGCCAGCAGTGAACAAACCGGGGAGCTGTTTTTT
.,.,TRBV5-1,TRBJ2-1,CASSSPRGEQFF,TGCGCCAGCAGCTCTCCTAGAGGTGAGCAGTTCTTC
.,TRBD1,TRBV7-6,TRBJ1-2,CASSPSGTGAHGYTF,TGTGCCAGCAGCCCGTCGGGTACAGGGGCACATGGCTACACCTTC
.,.,TRBV6-1,TRBJ1-3,CASSDWPSSGNTIYF,TGTGCCAGCAGTGATTGGCCCTCCTCTGGAAACACCATATATTTT
.,TRBD1,TRBV30,TRBJ2-4,CAWSVGQGAPGKNIQYF,TGTGCCTGGAGTGTGGGACAGGGGGCGCCGGGCAAAAACATTCAGTACTTC
.,.,TRBV6-5,TRBJ1-1,CASSYSAMNTEAFF,TGTGCCAGCAGTTACTCGGCAATGAACACTGAAGCTTTCTTT
.,.,TRBV7-6,TRBJ2-2,CASPRQGRYTGELFF,TGTGCCAGTCCGCGGCAGGGTCGATACACCGGGGAGCTGTTTTTT
.,.,TRBV5-1,TRBJ2-7,CASSLTSFMTYEQYF,TGCGCCAGCAGCTTGACGTCTTTTATGACTTACGAGCAGTACTTC
.,.,TRBV27,TRBJ2-3,CASSPPQWQDRTDTQYF,TGTGCCAGCAGTCCCCCCCAGTGGCAGGATCGCACAGATACGCAGTATTTT
.,TRBD1,TRBV7-9,TRBJ1-1,CASSSWDRGYPEAFF,TGTGCCAGCAGCTCGTGGGACAGGGGTTACCCTGAAGCTTTCTTT
.,TRBD1,TRBV5-1,TRBJ1-5,CASSLGQGSQPQHF,TGCGCCAGCAGCTTAGGACAGGGTAGTCAGCCCCAGCATTTT
.,.,TRBV19,TRBJ2-1,CASGGTAWDEQFF,TGTGCCAGTGGGGGGACGGCATGGGATGAGCAGTTCTTC
.,.,TRBV4-3,TRBJ1-1,CASSQDRSGLGGGDTEAFF,TGCGCCAGCAGCCAAGATAGGTCGGGTCTGGGGGGAGGGGACACTGAAGCTTTCTTT
once,TRBD2,TRBV5-1,TRBJ2-2,CASGRGGELFF,TGCGCCAGCGGGAGGGGCGGGGAGCTGTTTTTT
.,TRBD1,TRBV10-2,TRBJ1-5,CASSELDRGQPQHF,TGCGCCAGCAGTGAGTTAGACAGGGGTCAGCCCCAGCATTTT
.,TRBD1,TRBV11-2,TRBJ1-2,CASMGQPVDGYTF,TGTGCCAGCATGGGACAGCCGGTGGATGGCTACACCTTC
.,.,TRBV5-4,TRBJ2-5,CASSLGTLEETQYF,TGTGCCAGCAGCTTGGGGACACTGGAAGAGACCCAGTACTTC
.,TRBD2,TRBV5-4,TRBJ2-3,CASSRASGGASDTQYF,TGTGCCAGCAGCCGCGCTAGCGGGGGGGCCTCAGATACGCAGTATTTT